Listed below are T cell receptor beta chains from one sample, sequenced in a study of T cells expressing NK-cell markers. TCRdb reprocessed the 5' RACE reads; each CDR3 protein has one entry and no DNA is given. Seen in this sample are 300,000 to 500,000 distinct CDR3 sequences; the ten most common clones hold around a tenth. Sequencing was carried out using blood T cells: a sorted CD56 or NKG2C T cell subset, CD4+ or CD8+ T cells, or bulk PBMC T cells (not recorded which). These receptors all stem from a woman between 45 and 65 years old in good health. Each CDR3 is given with its conserved first and last residue.

J gene	V gene	CDR3 protein
TRBJ2-3	TRBV9	CASSVLARSTDTQYF
TRBJ1-5	TRBV20-1	CSAVHAGGAWTQHF
TRBJ1-2	TRBV12-3/TRBV12-4	CASSRTLTYGYTF
TRBJ2-2	TRBV29-1	CSGQGGTGELFF
TRBJ2-5	TRBV7-8	CASSWGGLAAQETQYF
TRBJ2-3	TRBV29-1	CSVAGRPSSTDTQYF
TRBJ2-5	TRBV7-9	CASSSSSSGRETQYF
TRBJ1-2	TRBV4-1	CASSQEYHGYTF
TRBJ1-5	TRBV5-6	CASSLTREGNQPQHF
TRBJ1-1	TRBV20-1	CSARRGMGEAFF
TRBJ2-7	TRBV29-1	CSVVGTSLYEQYF
TRBJ2-1	TRBV20-1	CSARDGAGLSSYNEQFF
TRBJ2-4	TRBV7-9	CASSPGTPTNIQYF
TRBJ2-1	TRBV20-1	CSARDMGLAGYEQFF
TRBJ2-1	TRBV6-5	CASSYTAVNEQFF
TRBJ2-7	TRBV28	CASTSLGYEQYF
TRBJ2-2	TRBV6-5	CASSFRVSGELFF
TRBJ2-1	TRBV27	CASSFGTRTSGSEQFF
TRBJ2-5	TRBV14	CASSTPSGRASETQYF
TRBJ2-1	TRBV20-1	CSARVTRGSDEQFF
TRBJ2-1	TRBV15	CATSSPTSLPGLDEQFF
TRBJ2-6	TRBV12-3/TRBV12-4	CASSLMQGTGANVLTF
TRBJ1-2	TRBV12-5	CASGLFQRSLYGYTF
TRBJ1-3	TRBV4-1	CASSQFVSSGNTIYF
TRBJ1-1	TRBV15	CATSPMGGTEAFF
TRBJ2-4	TRBV29-1	CSVGVFGQGGDIQYF
TRBJ2-5	TRBV6-5	CASRVSSVGGRADTQETQYF
TRBJ1-1	TRBV27	CASSPGQGLVLGDTEAFF
TRBJ1-2	TRBV7-6	CASSSGPGGYTF
TRBJ2-7	TRBV4-2	CASSQDPGTSGRARSYEQYF
TRBJ2-3	TRBV6-5	CASSYYTGSGLLDTQYF
TRBJ2-6	TRBV3-1	CASSQVPGSGANVLTF
TRBJ2-7	TRBV6-5	CASRRQISYEQYF
TRBJ1-2	TRBV12-3/TRBV12-4	CASSPTGAAYGYTF
TRBJ2-4	TRBV5-4	CASSLKGILAKNIQYF
TRBJ1-2	TRBV20-1	CSARAGQGVPYGYTF
TRBJ2-1	TRBV9	CASSFTLVEQFF
TRBJ2-1	TRBV12-3/TRBV12-4	CASGLRGRNNEQFF
TRBJ2-5	TRBV12-3/TRBV12-4	CASSLRRTGRETQYF
TRBJ2-7	TRBV19	CASSIGTGVTYEQYF
TRBJ2-1	TRBV4-2	CASSQEARSRNEQFF
TRBJ2-3	TRBV29-1	CSVVRGDTQYF
TRBJ2-2	TRBV11-2	CASSADRMNTGELFF
TRBJ1-1	TRBV4-1	CASSQQMTRRTEAFF
TRBJ2-5	TRBV29-1	CSVAEVGGTQYF
TRBJ2-7	TRBV2	CASSESAGREYEQYF
TRBJ2-7	TRBV7-9	CASSRAPEGEQYF
TRBJ2-7	TRBV7-8	CASRDRVDEQYF
TRBJ2-2	TRBV4-1	CASSQGGTGELFF
TRBJ1-1	TRBV9	CASSALSGAGTEAFF
TRBJ1-2	TRBV21-1	CASSTQGAWGYTF
TRBJ2-5	TRBV6-5	CAASRGSPETQYF
TRBJ2-1	TRBV7-7	CASSLASQGPYNEQFF
TRBJ2-3	TRBV29-1	CSVLRLAGVADTQYF
TRBJ2-1	TRBV3-1	CASSQGSGRATEQFF
TRBJ2-2	TRBV12-5	CASGPRDGEAGELFF
TRBJ2-2	TRBV2	CASSEAGGELFF
TRBJ2-7	TRBV20-1	CSATGASGRAYEQYF